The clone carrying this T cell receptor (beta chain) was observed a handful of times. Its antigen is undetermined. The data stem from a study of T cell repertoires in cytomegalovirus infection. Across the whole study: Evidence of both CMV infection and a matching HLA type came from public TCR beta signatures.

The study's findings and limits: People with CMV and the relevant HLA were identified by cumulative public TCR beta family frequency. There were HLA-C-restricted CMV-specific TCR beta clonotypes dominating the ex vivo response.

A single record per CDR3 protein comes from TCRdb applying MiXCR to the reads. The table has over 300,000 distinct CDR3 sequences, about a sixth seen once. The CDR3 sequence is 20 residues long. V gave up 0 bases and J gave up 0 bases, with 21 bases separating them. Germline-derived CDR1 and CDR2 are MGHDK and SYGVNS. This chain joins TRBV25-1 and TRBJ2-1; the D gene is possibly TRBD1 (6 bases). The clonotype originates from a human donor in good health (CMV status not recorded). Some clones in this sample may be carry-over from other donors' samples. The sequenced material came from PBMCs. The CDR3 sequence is CASSEYFSPTGPSSYNEQFF. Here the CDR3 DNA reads TGTGCCAGCAGTGAATATTTTTCACCGACAGGCCCGAGCTCCTACAATGAGCAGTTCTTC.